This entry describes one T cell receptor beta chain. The antigen is unknown. These data are taken from a study of T cells in Graves' hyperthyroidism and ophthalmopathy. Whole-study findings and limits: Most thyroid clonotypes that were expanded above 0.001 also turned up in blood.

The ends were cut back, 2 bases at V and 6 bases at J, with 10 bases in the middle. Per germline, CDR1 SQVTM and CDR2 ANQGSEA. The CDR3 sequence is 12 residues long. Amplified regions were TCR beta CDR3 sequences from RNA transcripts. First-round RT-PCR of the TCR CDR3 relied on the HTBI primer set. Each CDR3 protein gets one entry after TCRdb re-called the multiplex PCR reads with MiXCR. The table records approximately 370,000 distinct CDR3 sequences, about 18% of them present only once. The diagnoses drew upon clinical symptoms, serum thyroxine and TRAb, thyroid ultrasound and orbital computed tomography.

The specimen sequenced was blood. The sequence was collected from a woman in her thirties with Graves' hyperthyroidism that later progressed to Graves' ophthalmopathy. This chain uses TRBV29-1 with TRBJ1-1, with no clear D. The CDR3 region is CSVELLGPEAFF. The DNA for the CDR3 is TGCAGCGTTGAATTACTTGGGCCTGAAGCTTTCTTT.